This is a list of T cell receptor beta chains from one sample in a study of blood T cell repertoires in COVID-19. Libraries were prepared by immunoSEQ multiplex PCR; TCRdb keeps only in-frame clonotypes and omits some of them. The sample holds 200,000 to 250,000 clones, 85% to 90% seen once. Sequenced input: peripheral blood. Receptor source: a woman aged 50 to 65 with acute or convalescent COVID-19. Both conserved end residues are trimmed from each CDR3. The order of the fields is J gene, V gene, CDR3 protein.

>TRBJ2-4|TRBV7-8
ASSTGLAGEWGTKNIQY
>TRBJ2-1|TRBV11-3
ASSWGQRYNEQF
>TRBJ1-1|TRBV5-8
ASRETGGAEAF
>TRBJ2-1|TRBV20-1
SAPSPFLF
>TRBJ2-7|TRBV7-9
ASSPTGTGRNEQY
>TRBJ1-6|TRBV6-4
ASSGGQPNSPLH
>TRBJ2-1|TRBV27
ASSDPGNEQF
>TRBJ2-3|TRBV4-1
ASSPAEWGTDTQY
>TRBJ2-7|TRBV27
ASSLFSGGEYEQY
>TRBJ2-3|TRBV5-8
ASSSLAGEADTQY
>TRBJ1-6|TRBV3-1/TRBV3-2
ASSSRDSYNSPLH
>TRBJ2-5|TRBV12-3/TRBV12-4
ASSLGGGETQY
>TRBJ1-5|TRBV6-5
ASSPDRNQPQH
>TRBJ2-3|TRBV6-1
ASSEAKIGGRYTQY
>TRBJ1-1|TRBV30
AWSVHGTGGEAF
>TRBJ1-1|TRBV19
ASLDTLGQGILAEAF
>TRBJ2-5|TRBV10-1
ASTPTSGGQETQY
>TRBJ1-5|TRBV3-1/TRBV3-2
ASSQGPAVGQPQH
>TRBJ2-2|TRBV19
ASSSGQGASGELF
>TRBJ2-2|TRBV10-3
AIRSTSGSDGELF
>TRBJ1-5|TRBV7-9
ASSKRQDDQPQH
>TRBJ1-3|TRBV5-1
ASSLTSGSGNTIY
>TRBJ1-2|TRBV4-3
ASSHRRTGINYGYT
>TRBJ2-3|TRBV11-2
ASSLRRGGGARDTQY
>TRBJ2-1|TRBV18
ASSSTGGEEQF
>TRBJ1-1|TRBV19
ASSMEVEAF
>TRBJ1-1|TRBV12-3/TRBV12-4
ASSLRRAEAF
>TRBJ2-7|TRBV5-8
ASSLIRWR
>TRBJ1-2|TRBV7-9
ASSPHGKGPYGYT
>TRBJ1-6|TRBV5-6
ASSFRVSLNSPLH